This record covers a single T cell receptor beta chain. Splitting of each subset's genomic DNA was done evenly across several immunoSEQ plates. TCRdb keeps only in-frame clones here, not all; method: immunoSEQ multiplex PCR. The table has about 2,100,000 clones, roughly 91% seen once. Trimming shortened V by 6 bases and J by 0 bases, and 9 bases separated the two germline ends. The V gene's germline CDR1 is MNHNS and CDR2 SASEGT. The CDR3 covers 13 residues. CD8 cells classed as naive were CD45RO-negative and positively selected for CCR7, excluding terminally differentiated effector memory CD45RA+ cells. Everyone who donated was a Caucasian adult who lived in Nashville, Tennessee. This specimen belongs to a study of shared clonotypes between healthy human individuals.

The J gene is TRBJ2-7, the V gene TRBV6-1; D is possibly TRBD2 (6 bases). The receptor was derived from a man in his late teens or twenties in good health. Some clones in this sample may be carry-over from other donors' samples. Sequencing input: naive CD8+ T cells from PBMCs. The CDR3 DNA reads as TGTGCCAGCAGGGGCGGGAACTCCTACGAGCAGTACTTC. Protein sequence: CASRGGNSYEQYF.